The clone carrying this T cell receptor beta chain showed up just a few times. Its cognate antigen is unknown. This entry is derived from a study of CD8+CD57+ T cells in acquired aplastic anemia. The wider study: DNA recovered from sorted CD4+ and CD8+ cells had a mean of approximately 3.5 ug. On average, healthy donors gave 9.5 million to 14 million reads for CD4+ cells. The study, taken as a whole, reports: Sharing between patients and controls was observed for around 30 CD8+ CDR3 sequences.

The template for TCR beta VDJ and CDR3 sequence profiling was genomic DNA. TCRdb re-derived calls from the reads in MiXCR, one entry per CDR3 protein. The table records a few hundred thousand distinct CDR3 sequences, 61% of them present only once. The sequence came from a human donor in good health. The source material was sorted CD4+, CD8+, or CD8+CD57+ T cells (not recorded which) from PBMCs.

The CDR3 is CASRWARYEQYF. CDR3 DNA sequence: TGTGCCAGCAGATGGGCCCGCTACGAGCAGTACTTC. The rearrangement links TRBV2 to TRBJ2-7, with D unresolved. The V and J ends lost 6 bases and 3 bases respectively, with 9 bases between them. Germline V gene sequence: CDR1 SNHLY, CDR2 FYNNEI. The CDR3 has 12 amino acids.